This passage covers 24 T cell receptor beta chains from one sample sequenced in a study of blood T cells in healthy people across ages. The second PCR ran about 6 to 11 cycles with a sample-barcoded 5' primer and J-beta primers. TCRdb fed the 5' RACE reads into MiXCR, producing one record per CDR3 protein. This table has under 2 million distinct CDR3 sequences, around 36% appearing once. The source material was blood. The receptor source for this set is a woman in her 30s in good health.

This chain connects TRBV27 to TRBJ2-5; 7 bases match TRBD2. There are 16 residues in the CDR3. Germline V gene lookup returns CDR1 MNHEY and CDR2 SMNVEV (reference sequence). Germline trimming cut 2 bases from V and 4 bases from J; bases unmatched to any gene: 10. The CDR3 region has the DNA TGTGCCAGCAGTTTAGGCTGGGGGGGAACGCGAGAGACCCAGTACTTC. This codes for CASSLGWGGTRETQYF.

On this clonotype itself: The conserved phenylalanine or tryptophan is not found at the CDR3 terminus, so this likely reflects a read error. The chain couples TRBV20-1 to TRBJ2-7; D may be TRBD2 (5 bases). V lost 1 base to trimming and J lost 1 base, with 11 bases between them. CDR3 length: 14 residues. Germline lookup yields CDR1 DFQATT and CDR2 SNEGSKA (reference sequence). The CDR3 protein is CSARVPERSYEQYC. CDR3 sequence (DNA): TGCAGTGCTAGAGTTCCCGAGCGGTCCTACGAGCAGTACTGC.

Only one count was recorded for this clonotype. Since no conserved phenylalanine or tryptophan closes the CDR3, a read error is the likely cause. The rearrangement joins TRBV20-1 to TRBJ2-1, with 10 bases matching TRBD2. The V gene end was trimmed by 4 bases and the J gene end by 0 bases; junction bases not matched to a gene: 0. Germline-derived CDR1 and CDR2 are DFQATT and SNEGSKA (reference sequence). The CDR3 is made up of 14 amino acids. CDR3 bases: TGCAGTGCTACTAGCGGGAGCTCCTACAATGAGCAGTTCTTG. Translation: CSATSGSSYNEQFL.

This clonotype was seen more than once but under ten times. The V and J genes are TRBV29-1 and TRBJ1-2, with D hard to call. The CDR3 runs to 13 residues. V was shortened by 2 bases and J by 2 bases, with 9 bases between the two germline ends. CDR1 and CDR2 from the germline V gene are SQVTM and ANQGSEA. CDR3 DNA sequence: TGCAGCGTTGAAAGGCATTCCAACTATGGCTACACCTTC. Protein product: CSVERHSNYGYTF.

This chain uses TRBV27 with TRBJ1-6, with a tentative D call TRBD1 (5 bases). From germline, CDR1 is MNHEY and CDR2 SMNVEV (reference sequence). Trimming stripped 3 bases from V and 9 bases from J, with 9 bases between. This CDR3 has 13 residues. The CDR3 DNA reads TGTGCCAGCAGTTTGGGACTTGGTTCACCCCTCCACTTT. As protein: CASSLGLGSPLHF.

This clonotype was counted only a few times. The V call is TRBV3-1, the J call TRBJ1-5, with D unclear. Germline CDR1 reads LGHDT; CDR2 reads YNNKEL (reference sequence). The V end lost 0 bases, the J end lost 4 bases, and 10 bases lay between the germline ends. The CDR3 contains 15 residues. The CDR3 DNA follows: TGTGCCAGCAGCCAAGATACCACGTTAAATCAGCCCCAGCATTTT. It is translated as CASSQDTTLNQPQHF.

This chain connects TRBV20-1 to TRBJ2-3; D remains unclear. CDR1 and CDR2 (germline): DFQATT, SNEGSKA (reference sequence). The CDR3 covers 12 residues. The germline V and J ends were trimmed by 2 bases and 5 bases, with 8 bases remaining between them. CDR3 in DNA: TGCAGTGCTAGACGAACGCTAGATACGCAGTATTTT. Its translation is CSARRTLDTQYF.

Many counts were recorded for this clonotype. This sequence joins TRBV7-9 and TRBJ2-1; 13 nucleotides line up with TRBD2. The CDR3 has 20 amino acids. Germline trimming cut 5 bases from V and 3 bases from J; bases unmatched to any gene: 16. Per the germline V gene, CDR1 is SEHNR and CDR2 is FQNEAQ (reference sequence). The CDR3 DNA reads TGTGCCAGCAGCCCCCCGGTACTGACGGGACTAGCGGGAAGCTACAATGAGCAGTTCTTC. This translates into CASSPPVLTGLAGSYNEQFF.

The rearrangement links TRBV7-2 to TRBJ2-2, with 9 bases that match TRBD2. The trim removed 5 bases at V and 4 bases at J, leaving 8 bases unmatched. This CDR3 is 16 amino acids long. Germline CDR1 and CDR2: SGHTA and FQGNSA. In nucleotides, the CDR3 is TGTGCCAGCAGCCTGAGACTAGCGGCGAGCACCGGGGAGCTGTTTTTT. The encoded protein is CASSLRLAASTGELFF. Looking up the rest from reference TRBV7-2 and TRBJ2-2 gives the full variable domain: GAGVSQSPSNKVTEKGKDVELRCDPISGHTALYWYRQSLGQGLEFLIYFQGNSAPDKSGLPSDRFSAERTGGSVSTLTIQRTQQEDSAVYLCASSLRLAASTGELFFGEGSRLTVL.

The chain recombines TRBV6-5 with TRBJ2-1; TRBD2 might be the D (6 bases). Germline CDR1 reads MNHEY; CDR2 reads SVGAGI. The CDR3 loop spans 17 amino acids. V was shortened by 1 base and J by 0 bases, with 13 bases between the two germline ends. CDR3 in DNA: TGTGCCAGCAGTTACTATAGCGGAAGGAGCTCCTACAATGAGCAGTTCTTC. Translation gives CASSYYSGRSSYNEQFF.

The chain combines TRBV27 with TRBJ2-1; TRBD2 is a possible D gene (7 bases). The ends were cut back, 3 bases at V and 4 bases at J, with 16 bases in the middle. The CDR3 is made up of 16 amino acids. The germline CDR1 and CDR2 sequences are MNHEY and SMNVEV (reference sequence). The CDR3 region has the DNA TGTGCCAGCAGTTTCGGAGGGGGGGCTTTTTACAATGAGCAGTTCTTC. Translation: CASSFGGGAFYNEQFF.

The gene calls are TRBV5-1 and TRBJ2-2; 8 bases are shared with TRBD1. This CDR3 has 15 residues. Germline V gene data show CDR1 as SGHRS and CDR2 as YFSETQ. Unmatched junction bases numbered 3, after V lost 5 bases and J lost 0 bases. CDR3 residues: CASRPGQANTGELFF. The CDR3 DNA reads TGCGCCAGCAGACCGGGACAGGCGAACACCGGGGAGCTGTTTTTT.

This clonotype has at least ten counts. This chain joins TRBV7-3 and TRBJ2-1; 10 bases match TRBD1. V lost 4 bases to trimming and J lost 4 bases; unmatched junction nucleotides: 4. Germline CDR1 SGHTA, CDR2 FQGTGA. The CDR3 has 15 amino acids. The CDR3 sequence is CASSSGQGRYNEQFF. For the CDR3, the DNA is TGTGCCAGCAGCTCGGGACAGGGGCGATACAATGAGCAGTTCTTC. Supplemented by reference TRBV7-3 and TRBJ2-1, the full variable domain reads GAGVSQTPSNKVTEKGKYVELRCDPISGHTALYWYRQSLGQGPEFLIYFQGTGAADDSGLPNDRFFAVRPEGSVSTLKIQRTERGDSAVYLCASSSGQGRYNEQFFGPGTRLTVL.

This clonotype came up a few times. The chain links TRBV12-3 or TRBV12-4 to TRBJ1-2; 8 bases match TRBD1. The CDR3 has 13 residues. Trimming at V came to 5 bases and at J to 8 bases, leaving 7 bases not matched to a gene. In DNA form, the CDR3 reads TGTGCCAGCAGTCAAAGACAGGGGAGAGGCTACACCTTC. This encodes CASSQRQGRGYTF.

The sample holds a few counts of this clonotype. The chain joins TRBV5-1 to TRBJ2-1; TRBD1 matches 8 bases. In germline, CDR1 is SGHRS, CDR2 YFSETQ. CDR3 size: 15 residues. Trimming cost V 4 bases and J 5 bases; bases outside gene matches: 8. The CDR3, as DNA: TGCGCCAGCAGCGAGGGACAGGTTTACCACAATGAGCAGTTCTTC. This gives the protein CASSEGQVYHNEQFF.

This clonotype turned up a few times. The V call is TRBV18, the J call TRBJ2-3, with TRBD1 as a possible D gene (5 bases). This CDR3 is built from 15 residues. The germline CDR1 and CDR2 sequences are KGHSH and LQKENI. V dropped 0 bases and J dropped 0 bases, with 7 bases sitting between them. The CDR3 sequence is CASSPPAGSTDTQYF. CDR3 nucleotides: TGTGCCAGCTCACCACCCGCAGGGAGCACAGATACGCAGTATTTT.

This clonotype was seen at least ten times. This chain links TRBV20-1 with TRBJ2-7; 10 bases agree with TRBD2. The CDR3 contains 16 residues. The trim removed 6 bases at V and 2 bases at J, leaving 13 bases unmatched. Germline-derived CDR1 and CDR2 are DFQATT and SNEGSKA (reference sequence). The CDR3, as DNA: TGCAGTGCGGAAGGGATTAGCGGGGGGCCAACCTACGAGCAGTACTTC. The encoded protein is CSAEGISGGPTYEQYF.

This clonotype was seen once. A much larger clone lies one base from this, so it may be a read error. The V gene is TRBV13, the J gene TRBJ2-7; 7 bases match TRBD1. Germline assignment: CDR1 PRHDT and CDR2 FYEKMQ (reference sequence). Trimming at V came to 7 bases and at J to 2 bases, leaving 5 bases not matched to a gene. This CDR3 has 13 amino acids. The CDR3 reads CASNWGTAYEQYF. The CDR3 DNA reads TGTGCCAGCAACTGGGGGACAGCCTACGAGCAGTACTTC. The full variable domain, its missing parts supplied by reference TRBV13 and TRBJ2-7, is AAGVIQSPRHLIKEKRETATLKCYPIPRHDTVYWYQQGPGQDPQFLISFYEKMQSDKGSIPDRFSAQQFSDYHSELNMSSLELGDSALYFCASNWGTAYEQYFGPGTRLTVT.

Only a few counts were recorded for this clonotype. CDR3 bases: TGCAGTGCGCAGCTAGAAAAACTGTTTTTT. This gives the protein CSAQLEKLFF. The rearrangement uses TRBV20-1 and TRBJ1-4; D is ambiguous. The V end lost 6 bases, the J end lost 8 bases, and 7 bases lay between the germline ends. Germline CDR1 reads DFQATT; CDR2 reads SNEGSKA (reference sequence). The CDR3 consists of 10 residues.

Details on this clonotype: A read error may produce the germline difference seen at one junction end. This chain uses TRBV9 with TRBJ2-7; TRBD2 matches at 7 bases. CDR3 length: 15 amino acids. Germline V gene sequence: CDR1 SGDLS, CDR2 YYNGEE. The CDR3 loop is CVSSVGGGSPYEQYF. DNA for the CDR3: TGTGTCAGCAGCGTAGGCGGCGGGAGCCCCTACGAGCAGTACTTC.

This chain connects TRBV6-6 to TRBJ2-3, with 7 bases that match TRBD2. Trimming removed 2 bases from V and 1 base from J; junction bases left unmatched: 3. Germline CDR1 reads MNHNY; CDR2 reads SVGAGI (reference sequence). The length of the CDR3 is 15 residues. This CDR3 is CASSYPAGGTDTQYF. The CDR3 coding sequence is TGTGCCAGCAGTTACCCCGCGGGGGGCACAGATACGCAGTATTTT.

This clonotype was seen more than once but under ten times. The chain links TRBV5-1 to TRBJ2-1; D unclear. With 7 bases removed from V and 0 bases from J, the gap between germline ends came to 17 bases. Germline-derived CDR1 and CDR2 are SGHRS and YFSETQ. The CDR3 has 16 amino acids. The CDR3 nucleotides read TGCGCCAGCCCTGCATTACGTTACAGCTCCTACAATGAGCAGTTCTTC. Protein: CASPALRYSSYNEQFF.

This clonotype was detected only a few times. J is TRBJ1-2 and V is TRBV20-1; D gene unclear. Germline values: CDR1 DFQATT, CDR2 SNEGSKA (reference sequence). The CDR3 is 13 residues long. Trimming took off 7 bases at V and 3 bases at J, with 15 bases between the two ends. CDR3 DNA: TGCAGTGGAAGACCCTCTGGCCACTATGGCTACACCTTC. Protein: CSGRPSGHYGYTF.

The chain uses TRBV7-2 and TRBJ2-5; D is possibly TRBD2 (5 bases). The CDR3 has 17 residues. CDR1 and CDR2 from the germline V gene are SGHTA and FQGNSA. V lost 1 base to trimming and J lost 4 bases, with 19 bases between them. CDR3 sequence: CASSLDRASLVGETQYF. The CDR3 DNA follows: TGTGCCAGCAGCTTAGATCGCGCTAGCCTGGTGGGAGAGACCCAGTACTTC.